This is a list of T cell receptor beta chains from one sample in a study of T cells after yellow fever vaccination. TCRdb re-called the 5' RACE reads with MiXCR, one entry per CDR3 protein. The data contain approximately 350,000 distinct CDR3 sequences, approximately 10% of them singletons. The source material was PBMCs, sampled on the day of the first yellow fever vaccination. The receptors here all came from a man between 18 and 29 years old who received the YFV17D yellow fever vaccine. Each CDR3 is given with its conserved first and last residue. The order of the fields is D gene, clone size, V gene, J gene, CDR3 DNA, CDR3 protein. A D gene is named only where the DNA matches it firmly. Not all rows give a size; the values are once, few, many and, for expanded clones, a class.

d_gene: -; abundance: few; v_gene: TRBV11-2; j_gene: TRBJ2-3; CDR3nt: TGTGCCAGCGCCCAACGAGGGGCTCTACTGGATACGCAGTATTTT; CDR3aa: CASAQRGALLDTQYF
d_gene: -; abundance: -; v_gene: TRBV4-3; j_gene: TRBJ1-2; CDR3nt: TGCGCCAGCAGCCCAGGGGCCACGGCCAGCTATGGCTACACCTTC; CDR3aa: CASSPGATASYGYTF
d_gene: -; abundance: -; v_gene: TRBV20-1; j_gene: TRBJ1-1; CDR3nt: TGCAGTGCCCTGGCGGCGCCGATGAACACTGAAGCTTTCTTT; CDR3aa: CSALAAPMNTEAFF
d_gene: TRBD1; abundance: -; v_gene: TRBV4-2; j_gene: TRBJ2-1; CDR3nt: TGTGCCAGCAGCCAAGCTGACAGGGATAGGACCTACAATGAGCAGTTCTTC; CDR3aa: CASSQADRDRTYNEQFF
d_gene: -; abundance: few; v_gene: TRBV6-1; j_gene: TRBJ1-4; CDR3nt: TGTGCCAGCAGGCGACGGGGTGGCTCTAATGAAAAACTGTTTTTT; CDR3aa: CASRRRGGSNEKLFF
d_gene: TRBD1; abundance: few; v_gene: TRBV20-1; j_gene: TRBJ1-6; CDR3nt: TGCAGTGCTTTCCCAGAGGACAGGGTATCAGGATCACCCCTCCACTTT; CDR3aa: CSAFPEDRVSGSPLHF
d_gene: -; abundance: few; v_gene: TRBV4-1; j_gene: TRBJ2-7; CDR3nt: TGCGCCAGCAGCGGGGGGAATCGGTACGAGCAGTACTTC; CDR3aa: CASSGGNRYEQYF
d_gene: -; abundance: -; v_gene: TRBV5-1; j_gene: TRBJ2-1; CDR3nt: TGCGCCAGCAGGGTTGGGCTAGCAGACAATGAGCAGTTCTTC; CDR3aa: CASRVGLADNEQFF
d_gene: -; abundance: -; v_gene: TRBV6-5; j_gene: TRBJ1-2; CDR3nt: TGTGCCAGCAGTTACTCCTACCAGGGGGGCTACACCTTC; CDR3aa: CASSYSYQGGYTF
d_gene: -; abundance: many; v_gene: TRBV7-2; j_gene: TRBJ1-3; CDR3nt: TGTGCCAGCAGCCCAGGTCGGAGCTCTGGAAACACCATATATTTT; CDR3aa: CASSPGRSSGNTIYF
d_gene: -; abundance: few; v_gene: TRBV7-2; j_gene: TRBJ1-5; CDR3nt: TGTGCCAGCAGCTTAAGTCCCCAGCATTTT; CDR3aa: CASSLSPQHF
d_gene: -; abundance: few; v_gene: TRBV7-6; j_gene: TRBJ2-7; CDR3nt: TGTGCCAGCAGCTCGGGGCCCCCAAGGGAGCAGTACTTC; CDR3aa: CASSSGPPREQYF
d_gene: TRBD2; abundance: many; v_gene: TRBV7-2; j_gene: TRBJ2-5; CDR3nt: TGTGCCAGCAGCTCAGGACTAGCGGGGGAGACCCAGTACTTC; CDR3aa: CASSSGLAGETQYF
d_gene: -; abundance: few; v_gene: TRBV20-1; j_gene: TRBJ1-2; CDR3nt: TGCAGTGCGAGCGCCCGGGGCTACTATGGCTACACCTTC; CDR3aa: CSASARGYYGYTF
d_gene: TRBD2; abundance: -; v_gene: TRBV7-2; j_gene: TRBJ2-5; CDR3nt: TGTGCCAGCAGCGGGACTAGCGGAGAGACCCAGTACTTC; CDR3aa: CASSGTSGETQYF
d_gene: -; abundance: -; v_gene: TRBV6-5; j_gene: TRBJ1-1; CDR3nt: TGTGCCAGCAGTTACGGAGAAAGGGGTTACACTGAAGCTTTCTTT; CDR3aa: CASSYGERGYTEAFF
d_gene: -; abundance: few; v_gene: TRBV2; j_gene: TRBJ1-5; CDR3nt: TGTGCCAGCAGTGATACAGAGGAACAGCTAAATCAGCCCCAGCATTTT; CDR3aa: CASSDTEEQLNQPQHF
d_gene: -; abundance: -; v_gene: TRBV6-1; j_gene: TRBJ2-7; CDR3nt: TGTGCCAGCAGTCTGACAGGGAGGTACGAGCAGTACTTC; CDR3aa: CASSLTGRYEQYF
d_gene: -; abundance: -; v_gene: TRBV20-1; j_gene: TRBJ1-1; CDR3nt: TGCAGTGCTATGAACACTGAAGCTTTCTTT; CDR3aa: CSAMNTEAFF
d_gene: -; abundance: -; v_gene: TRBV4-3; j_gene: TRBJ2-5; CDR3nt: TGCGCCAGCAGCCAACAGATTGGGGCTGAGACCCAGTACTTC; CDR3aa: CASSQQIGAETQYF
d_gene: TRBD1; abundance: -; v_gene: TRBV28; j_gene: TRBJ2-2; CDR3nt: TGTGCCAGCAGTTCCGGGACAGGAGCGTACACCGGGGAGCTGTTTTTT; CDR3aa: CASSSGTGAYTGELFF
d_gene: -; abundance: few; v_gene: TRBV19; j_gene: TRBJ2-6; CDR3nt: TGTGCCAGTAGTATAGAAAGACGGTCTGGGGCCAACGTCCTGACTTTC; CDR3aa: CASSIERRSGANVLTF
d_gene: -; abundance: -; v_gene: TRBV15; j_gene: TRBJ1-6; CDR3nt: TGTGCCACCAGCAGAGTAGGGACTAATTCACCCCTCCACTTT; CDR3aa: CATSRVGTNSPLHF